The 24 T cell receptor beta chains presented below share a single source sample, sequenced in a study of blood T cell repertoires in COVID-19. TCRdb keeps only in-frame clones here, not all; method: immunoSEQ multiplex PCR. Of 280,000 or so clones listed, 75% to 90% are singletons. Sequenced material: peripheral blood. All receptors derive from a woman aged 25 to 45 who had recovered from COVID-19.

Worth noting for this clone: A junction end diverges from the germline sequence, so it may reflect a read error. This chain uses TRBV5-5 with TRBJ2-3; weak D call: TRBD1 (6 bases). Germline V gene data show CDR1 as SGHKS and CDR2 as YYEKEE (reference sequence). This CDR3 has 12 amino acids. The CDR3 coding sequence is TGTGCCAGCAGCTGGGGGCAGCTGCCCCCGGATTTT. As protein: CASSWGQLPPDF.

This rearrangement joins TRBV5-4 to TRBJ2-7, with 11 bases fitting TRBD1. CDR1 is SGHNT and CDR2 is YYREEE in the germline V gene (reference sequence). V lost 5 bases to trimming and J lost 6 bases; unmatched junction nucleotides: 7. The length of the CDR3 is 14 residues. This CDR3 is CASSWDRGASEQYF. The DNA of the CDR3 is TGTGCCAGCAGTTGGGACAGGGGGGCTTCCGAGCAGTACTTC.

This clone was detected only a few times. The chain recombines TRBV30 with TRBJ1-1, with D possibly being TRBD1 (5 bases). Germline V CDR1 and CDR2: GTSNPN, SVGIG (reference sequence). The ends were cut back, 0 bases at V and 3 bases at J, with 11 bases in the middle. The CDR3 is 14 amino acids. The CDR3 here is CAWSVPGGYTEAFF. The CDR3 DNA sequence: TGTGCCTGGAGTGTACCGGGGGGGTACACTGAAGCTTTCTTT.

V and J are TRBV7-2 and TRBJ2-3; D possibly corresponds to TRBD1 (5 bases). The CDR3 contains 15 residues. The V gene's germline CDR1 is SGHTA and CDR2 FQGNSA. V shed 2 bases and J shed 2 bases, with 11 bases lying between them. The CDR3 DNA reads TGTGCCAGCAGCTTAAGGGGTCGATTCACAGATACGCAGTATTTT. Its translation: CASSLRGRFTDTQYF.

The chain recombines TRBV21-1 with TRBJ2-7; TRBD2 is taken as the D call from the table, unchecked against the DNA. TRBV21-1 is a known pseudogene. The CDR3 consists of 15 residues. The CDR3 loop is CASSKASGTSYEQYF. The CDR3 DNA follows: TGTGCCAGCAGCAAAGCGAGCGGGACCTCCTACGAGCAGTACTTC.

CDR3 region: CASRDDTGANEQYF. DNA of the CDR3: TGTGCCAGCAGAGATGATACAGGGGCGAACGAGCAGTACTTC. The chain employs TRBV2 and TRBJ2-7; TRBD1 aligns across 7 bases. The CDR3 is 14 residues long. Germline assignment: CDR1 SNHLY and CDR2 FYNNEI. V shed 6 bases, J shed 5 bases, and the junction held 10 bases outside the gene matches.

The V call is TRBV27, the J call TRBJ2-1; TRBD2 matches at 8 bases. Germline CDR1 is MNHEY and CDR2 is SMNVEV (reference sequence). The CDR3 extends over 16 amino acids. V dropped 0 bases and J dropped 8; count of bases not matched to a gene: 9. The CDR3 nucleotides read TGTGCCAGCAGTTTATCGGCGGGAGGACGTCTCGATGAGCAGTTCTTC. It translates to CASSLSAGGRLDEQFF.

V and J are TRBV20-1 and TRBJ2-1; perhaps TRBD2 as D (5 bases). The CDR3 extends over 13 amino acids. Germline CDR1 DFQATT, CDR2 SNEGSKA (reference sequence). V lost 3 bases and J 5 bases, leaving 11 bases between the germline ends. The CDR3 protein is CSASRDYNNEQFF. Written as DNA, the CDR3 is TGCAGTGCTAGTCGCGACTACAACAATGAGCAGTTCTTC.

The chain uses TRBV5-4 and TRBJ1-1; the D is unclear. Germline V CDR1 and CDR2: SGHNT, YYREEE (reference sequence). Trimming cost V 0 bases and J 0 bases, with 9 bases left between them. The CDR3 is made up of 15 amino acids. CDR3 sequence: CASSLAEAMNTEAFF. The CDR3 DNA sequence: TGTGCCAGCAGCTTGGCCGAGGCAATGAACACTGAAGCTTTCTTT.

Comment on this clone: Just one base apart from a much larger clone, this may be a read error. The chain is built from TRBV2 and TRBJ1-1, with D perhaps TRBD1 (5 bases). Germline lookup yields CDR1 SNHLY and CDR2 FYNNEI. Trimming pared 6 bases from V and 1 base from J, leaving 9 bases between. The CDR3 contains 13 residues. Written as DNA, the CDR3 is TGTGCCAGCAGCGTCCAGGGGAACACTGAAGCTTTCTTT. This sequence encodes CASSVQGNTEAFF.

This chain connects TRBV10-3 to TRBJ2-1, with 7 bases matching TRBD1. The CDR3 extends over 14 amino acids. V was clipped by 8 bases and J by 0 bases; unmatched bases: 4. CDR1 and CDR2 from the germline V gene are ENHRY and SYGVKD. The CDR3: CAIGRQGSYNEQFF. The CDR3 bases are TGTGCCATCGGGCGACAGGGCTCCTACAATGAGCAGTTCTTC.

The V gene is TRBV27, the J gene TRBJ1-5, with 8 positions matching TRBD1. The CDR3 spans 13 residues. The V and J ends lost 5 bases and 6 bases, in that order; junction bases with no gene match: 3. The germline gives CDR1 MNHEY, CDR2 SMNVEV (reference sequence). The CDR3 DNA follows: TGTGCCAGCAGTCCCGACAGGGGTCAGCCCCAGCATTTT. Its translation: CASSPDRGQPQHF.

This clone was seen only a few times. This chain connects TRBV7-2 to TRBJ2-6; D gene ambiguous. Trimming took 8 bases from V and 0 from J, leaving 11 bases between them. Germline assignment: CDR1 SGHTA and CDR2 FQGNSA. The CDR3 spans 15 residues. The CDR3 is CASVFESSGANVLTF. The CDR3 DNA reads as TGTGCCAGCGTTTTCGAGAGCTCTGGGGCCAACGTCCTGACTTTC.

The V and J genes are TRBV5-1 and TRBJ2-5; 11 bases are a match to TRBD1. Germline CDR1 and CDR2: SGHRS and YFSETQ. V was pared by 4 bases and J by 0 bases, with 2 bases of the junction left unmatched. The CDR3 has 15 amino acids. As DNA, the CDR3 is TGCGCCAGCAGCCGGGACAGGGGGTACCAAGAGACCCAGTACTTC. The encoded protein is CASSRDRGYQETQYF.

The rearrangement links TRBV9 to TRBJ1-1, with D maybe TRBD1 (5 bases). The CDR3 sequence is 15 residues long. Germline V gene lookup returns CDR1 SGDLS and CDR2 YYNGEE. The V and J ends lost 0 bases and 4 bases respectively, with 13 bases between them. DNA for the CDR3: TGTGCCAGCAGCGTAGGCCCCGCAAGGGGCACTGAAGCTTTCTTT. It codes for CASSVGPARGTEAFF.

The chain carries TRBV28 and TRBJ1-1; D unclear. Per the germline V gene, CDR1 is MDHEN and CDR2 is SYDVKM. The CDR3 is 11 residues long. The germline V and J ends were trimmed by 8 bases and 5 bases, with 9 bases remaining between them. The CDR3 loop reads CASGRGTEAFF. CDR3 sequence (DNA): TGTGCCAGCGGCCGGGGAACTGAAGCTTTCTTT.

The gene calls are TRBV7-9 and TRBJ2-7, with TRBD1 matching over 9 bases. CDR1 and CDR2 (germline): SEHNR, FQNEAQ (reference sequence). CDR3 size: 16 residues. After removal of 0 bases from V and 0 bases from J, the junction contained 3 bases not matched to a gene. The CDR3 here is CASSLAGTGSSYEQYF. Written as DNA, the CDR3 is TGTGCCAGCAGCTTAGCGGGGACAGGGAGCTCCTACGAGCAGTACTTC.

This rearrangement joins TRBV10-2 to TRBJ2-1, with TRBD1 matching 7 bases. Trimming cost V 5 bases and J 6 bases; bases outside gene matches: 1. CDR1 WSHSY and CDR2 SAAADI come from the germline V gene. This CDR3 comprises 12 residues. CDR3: CASSTGVNEQFF. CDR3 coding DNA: TGCGCCAGCAGTACAGGGGTCAATGAGCAGTTCTTC.

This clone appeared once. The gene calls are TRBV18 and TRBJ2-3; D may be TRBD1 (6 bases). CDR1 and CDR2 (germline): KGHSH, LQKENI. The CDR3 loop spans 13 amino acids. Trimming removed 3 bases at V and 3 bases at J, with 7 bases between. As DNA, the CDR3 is TGTGCCAGCTCACCCGGACAGACAGATACGCAGTATTTT. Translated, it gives CASSPGQTDTQYF.

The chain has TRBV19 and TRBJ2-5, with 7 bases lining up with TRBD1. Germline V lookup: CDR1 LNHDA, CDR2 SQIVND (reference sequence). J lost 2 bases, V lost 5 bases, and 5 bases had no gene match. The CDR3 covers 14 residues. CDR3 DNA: TGTGCCAGTAGTCACAGGACAGGTCAAGAGACCCAGTACTTC. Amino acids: CASSHRTGQETQYF.

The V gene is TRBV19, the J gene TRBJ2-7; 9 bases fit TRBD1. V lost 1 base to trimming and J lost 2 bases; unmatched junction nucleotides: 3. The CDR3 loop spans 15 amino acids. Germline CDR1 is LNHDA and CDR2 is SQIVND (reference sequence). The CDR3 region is CASSIGGQGPYEQYF. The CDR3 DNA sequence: TGTGCCAGTAGTATAGGGGGACAGGGACCCTACGAGCAGTACTTC.

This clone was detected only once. The CDR3 here is CASSSAGTEAFF. In DNA, the CDR3 is TGTGCCAGCAGCTCGGCAGGTACTGAAGCTTTCTTT. The chain employs TRBV11-2 and TRBJ1-1; unclear D gene. V gave up 4 bases and J gave up 5 bases, with 8 bases separating them. The CDR3 runs to 12 residues. Germline V gene lookup returns CDR1 SGHAT and CDR2 FQNNGV.

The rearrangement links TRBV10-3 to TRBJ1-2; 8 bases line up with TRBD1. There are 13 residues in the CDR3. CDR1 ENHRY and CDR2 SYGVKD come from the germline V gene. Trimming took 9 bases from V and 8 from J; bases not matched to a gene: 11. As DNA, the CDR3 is TGTGCCATGGGGACAGGACGAGTGGAGGGCTACACCTTC. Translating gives CAMGTGRVEGYTF.

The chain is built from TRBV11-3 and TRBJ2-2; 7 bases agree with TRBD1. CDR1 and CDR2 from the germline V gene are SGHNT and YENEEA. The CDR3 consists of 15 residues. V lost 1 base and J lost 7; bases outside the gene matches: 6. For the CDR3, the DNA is TGTGCCAGCAGCTTAGGTGCAGGGGGAAACGGGGAGCTGTTTTTT. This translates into CASSLGAGGNGELFF.